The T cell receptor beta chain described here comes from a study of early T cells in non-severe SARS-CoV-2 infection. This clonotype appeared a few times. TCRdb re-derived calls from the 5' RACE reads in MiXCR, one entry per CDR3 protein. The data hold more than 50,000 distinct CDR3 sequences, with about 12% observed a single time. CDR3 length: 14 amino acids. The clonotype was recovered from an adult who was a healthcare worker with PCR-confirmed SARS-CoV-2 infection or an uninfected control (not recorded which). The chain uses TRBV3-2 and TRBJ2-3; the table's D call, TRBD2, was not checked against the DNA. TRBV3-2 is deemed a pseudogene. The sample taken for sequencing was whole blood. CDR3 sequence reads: CASSRRLDTDTQYF. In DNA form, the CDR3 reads TGTGCCAGCAGCCGCCGACTAGACACAGATACGCAGTATTTT.